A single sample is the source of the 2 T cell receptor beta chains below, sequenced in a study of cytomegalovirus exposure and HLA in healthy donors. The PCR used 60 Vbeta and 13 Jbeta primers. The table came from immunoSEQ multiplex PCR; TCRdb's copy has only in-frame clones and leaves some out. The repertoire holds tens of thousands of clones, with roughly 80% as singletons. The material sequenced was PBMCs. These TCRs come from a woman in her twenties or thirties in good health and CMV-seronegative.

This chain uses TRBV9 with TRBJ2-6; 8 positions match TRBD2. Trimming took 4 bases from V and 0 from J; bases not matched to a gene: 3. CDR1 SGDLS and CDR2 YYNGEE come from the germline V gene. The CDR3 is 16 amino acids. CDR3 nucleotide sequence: TGTGCCAGCAGCACCCGGGGGGGCTCTGGGGCCAACGTCCTGACTTTC. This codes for CASSTRGGSGANVLTF.

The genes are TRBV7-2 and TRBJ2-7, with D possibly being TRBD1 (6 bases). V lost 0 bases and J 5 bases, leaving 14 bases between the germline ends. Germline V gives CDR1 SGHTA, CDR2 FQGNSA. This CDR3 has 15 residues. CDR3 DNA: TGTGCCAGCAGCTTAGCAGCAGGGGCTGGGGACGAGCAGTACTTC. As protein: CASSLAAGAGDEQYF.